The rows below give T cell receptor beta chains drawn from one sample of a study of OX40 agonist ivuxolimab in advanced cancers. Clones were sequenced by immunoSEQ multiplex PCR, and TCRdb holds only the in-frame ones, with some missing. The repertoire holds about 87,000 clones, with just under 90% as singletons. The specimen comprised CD4+ or CD8+ T cells sorted from blood, sampled in a trial of the OX40 agonist ivuxolimab. The receptors originated from an adult with an advanced solid tumor such as melanoma, head and neck, liver or kidney cancer. Each CDR3 is given with its conserved first and last residue. Each record gives: D gene, CDR3 length, V gene, J gene, clone size, CDR3 protein, CDR3 DNA. D genes are given only for firm matches. Some rows mark clone size as missing; the rest say once, few, many or name a class of expanded clone.

>TRBD2|14|TRBV10-3|TRBJ2-3|.
CAITRDYTADTQYF
TGTGCCATCACCCGGGACTACACCGCAGATACGCAGTATTTT
>TRBD1|13|TRBV6-6|TRBJ1-1|once
CASSRQGDTEAFF
TGTGCCAGCAGCCGACAGGGCGACACTGAAGCTTTCTTT
>.|16|TRBV5-5|TRBJ2-3|.
CASSLGGTANTDTQYF
TGTGCCAGCAGTCTTGGGGGGACGGCAAACACAGATACGCAGTATTTT
>TRBD2|16|TRBV30|TRBJ2-7|.
CAWRSTSGGAPYEQYF
TGTGCCTGGAGGTCGACTAGCGGGGGGGCCCCCTACGAGCAGTACTTC
>TRBD2|15|TRBV27|TRBJ2-7|.
CASSFQLAVKDEQYF
TGTGCCAGCAGTTTCCAACTAGCGGTTAAAGACGAGCAGTACTTC
>.|17|TRBV7-9|TRBJ2-1|.
CASNRGGAGSSYNEQFF
TGTGCCAGCAACCGAGGGGGGGCGGGTAGCTCCTACAATGAGCAGTTCTTC
>TRBD2|16|TRBV4-1|TRBJ2-2|.
CASSQERELFTGELFF
TGCGCCAGCAGCCAAGAGCGGGAGCTTTTCACCGGGGAGCTGTTTTTT
>TRBD2|16|TRBV9|TRBJ2-3|few
CASRVGTSGSTDTQYF
TGTGCCAGCAGAGTCGGGACTAGCGGCAGCACAGATACGCAGTATTTT
>TRBD1|15|TRBV29-1|TRBJ1-1|.
CSVEDRYRGSTEAFF
TGCAGCGTTGAGGACCGTTACAGGGGTAGCACTGAAGCTTTCTTT
>.|16|TRBV19|TRBJ2-1|.
CASSIRASLIYNEQFF
TGTGCCAGTAGTATAAGGGCTAGCCTGATTTACAATGAGCAGTTCTTC
>TRBD2|15|TRBV9|TRBJ2-3|.
CASSDGGAGTDTQYF
TGTGCCAGCAGCGACGGGGGGGCTGGGACAGATACGCAGTATTTT
>TRBD2|15|TRBV6-1|TRBJ2-1|.
CATRRHSGDYNEQFF
TGTGCCACCCGAAGACATAGCGGGGACTACAATGAGCAGTTCTTC
>TRBD1|16|TRBV7-3|TRBJ2-7|.
CASSLTGTGGRYEQYF
TGTGCCAGCAGCTTAACTGGGACAGGGGGCCGCTACGAGCAGTACTTC
>.|13|TRBV10-2|TRBJ2-7|.
CASSDGGPYEQYF
TGCGCCAGCAGTGATGGGGGCCCCTACGAGCAGTACTTC
>.|11|TRBV4-1|TRBJ1-1|medium-sized
CASRRDTEAFF
TGCGCCAGCAGGCGAGACACTGAAGCTTTCTTT
>.|14|TRBV2|TRBJ1-1|.
CASSSTGMDSEAFF
TGTGCCAGCAGTTCAACAGGGATGGATTCTGAAGCTTTCTTT
>TRBD2|14|TRBV19|TRBJ2-2|many
CASSIGTSTGELFF
TGTGCCAGTAGTATTGGGACTAGCACCGGGGAGCTGTTTTTT
>TRBD1|15|TRBV11-2|TRBJ2-2|.
CASSPGTGNTGELFF
TGTGCCAGCAGCCCAGGGACAGGGAACACCGGGGAGCTGTTTTTT
>.|13|TRBV7-6|TRBJ2-7|few
CASSQGETYEQYF
TGTGCCAGCAGCCAGGGAGAGACCTACGAGCAGTACTTC
>.|15|TRBV9|TRBJ1-1|.
CASRGGQGKNTEAFF
TGTGCCAGCAGGGGTGGGCAGGGGAAGAACACTGAAGCTTTCTTT
>TRBD2|16|TRBV7-2|TRBJ2-1|.
CASSLARLAGVVEQFF
TGTGCCAGCAGCTTAGCCCGACTAGCGGGAGTGGTTGAGCAGTTCTTC
>TRBD1|14|TRBV6-5|TRBJ1-5|medium-sized
CASSYGQEGQPQHF
TGTGCCAGCAGTTACGGACAGGAGGGCCAGCCCCAGCATTTT
>.|14|TRBV27|TRBJ2-3|.
CASRPQGRGDTQYF
TGTGCCAGCAGGCCCCAGGGAAGGGGAGATACGCAGTATTTT
>.|15|TRBV27|TRBJ1-1|.
CASSSPGSGDTEAFF
TGTGCCAGCAGTTCCCCTGGATCCGGGGACACTGAAGCTTTCTTT
>TRBD2|15|TRBV2|TRBJ2-5|.
CASIQNSQGGETQYF
TGTGCCAGCATCCAAAATTCCCAGGGAGGGGAGACCCAGTACTTC
>TRBD1|15|TRBV7-2|TRBJ1-2|medium-sized
CASSFIQGGNYGYTF
TGTGCCAGCAGCTTCATACAGGGGGGAAACTATGGCTACACCTTC
>.|13|TRBV5-1|TRBJ2-2|once
CASSLAGTGELFF
TGCGCCAGCAGCTTGGCTGGTACCGGGGAGCTGTTTTTT
>.|14|TRBV5-1|TRBJ1-4|.
CASSDGSTNEKLFF
TGCGCCAGCAGCGACGGGAGTACTAATGAAAAACTGTTTTTT
>.|19|TRBV4-3|TRBJ2-6|.
CASSQDRAAVNSGANVLTF
TGCGCCAGCAGCCAAGATAGGGCAGCTGTAAACTCTGGGGCCAACGTCCTGACTTTC